These 18 T cell receptor beta chains originate from one sample sequenced in a study of blood T cells in healthy people across ages. Together with a sample-barcoded 5' primer, a J-beta primer mix was included in a second PCR lasting about 6 to 11 cycles. TCRdb used MiXCR to reprocess the 5' RACE reads, holding one entry per CDR3 protein. Counted here are under 800,000 distinct CDR3 sequences, approximately 43% occurring once; the ten biggest clones make up 20% to 25%. What was sequenced was blood. These receptors originate from a woman aged 55 to 70 in good health.

The chain has TRBV29-1 and TRBJ2-7; no definite D call. Trimming removed 6 bases at V and 0 bases at J, with 15 bases between. This CDR3 is 14 amino acids long. CDR1 and CDR2 from the germline V gene are SQVTM and ANQGSEA. The CDR3 is CSVLTAGASYEQYF. The CDR3 region has the DNA TGCAGCGTCTTGACTGCTGGCGCCTCCTACGAGCAGTACTTC.

This chain connects TRBV20-1 to TRBJ2-1, with 7 bases identical to TRBD2. Germline CDR1 is DFQATT and CDR2 is SNEGSKA (reference sequence). V shed 6 bases and J 9 bases; nucleotides not matched to a gene: 11. The CDR3 sequence is 13 residues long. The DNA for the CDR3 is TGCAGTGCAAAACGGGAGGTTTCGAGTGAGCAGTTCTTC. Translation: CSAKREVSSEQFF.

This chain joins TRBV7-9 and TRBJ2-1; D gene ambiguous. CDR1 SEHNR and CDR2 FQNEAQ come from the germline V gene (reference sequence). The length of the CDR3 is 13 residues. Trimming removed 10 bases from V and 6 bases from J, with 16 bases in between. CDR3 region: CATSVVQLNEQFF. The CDR3 nucleotides are TGTGCCACTAGTGTGGTACAACTCAATGAGCAGTTCTTC.

The chain couples TRBV30 to TRBJ2-4, with TRBD2 matching over 9 bases. The J call may be mistaken, given a closer DNA end match to TRBJ2-7. Germline CDR1 is GTSNPN and CDR2 is SVGIG (reference sequence). There are 14 residues in the CDR3. The DNA of the CDR3 is TGTGCCTGGAGGTTAGCGGGAGAACTACACGAGCAGTACTTC. This sequence encodes CAWRLAGELHEQYF.

The sample holds a few counts of this clonotype. The chain links TRBV20-1 to TRBJ2-5; D might be TRBD2 (6 bases). The ends were cut back, 7 bases at V and 3 bases at J, with 18 bases in the middle. From germline, CDR1 is DFQATT and CDR2 SNEGSKA (reference sequence). CDR3 length: 14 amino acids. The CDR3 region is CSGLWELAEETQYF. In DNA, the CDR3 is TGCAGTGGATTATGGGAACTAGCAGAAGAGACCCAGTACTTC.

The rearrangement links TRBV2 to TRBJ1-5, with no clear D. V dropped 6 bases and J dropped 2 bases, with 8 bases sitting between them. The CDR3 length is 13 residues. The V gene's germline CDR1 is SNHLY and CDR2 FYNNEI. CDR3 coding DNA: TGTGCCAGCAGAGGACTGGGCAATCAGCCCCAGCATTTT. Translating it yields CASRGLGNQPQHF. The variable domain in full, completed from reference TRBV2 and TRBJ1-5, reads EPEVTQTPSHQVTQMGQEVILRCVPISNHLYFYWYRQILGQKVEFLVSFYNNEISEKSEIFDDQFSVERPDGSNFTLKIRSTKLEDSAMYFCASRGLGNQPQHFGDGTRLSIL.

CDR3: CASSLVGTENEQFF. CDR3 nucleotides: TGTGCCAGCAGCTTAGTTGGGACAGAGAATGAGCAGTTCTTC. The V and J genes are TRBV7-8 and TRBJ2-1, with 7 bases fitting TRBD1. J gave up 7 bases and V 1 base, and 4 bases lay outside the gene matches. Per the germline V gene, CDR1 is SGHVS and CDR2 is FQNEAQ. The CDR3 loop spans 14 amino acids. Looking up the rest from reference TRBV7-8 and TRBJ2-1 gives the full variable domain: GAGVSQSPRYKVAKRGQDVALRCDPISGHVSLFWYQQALGQGPEFLTYFQNEAQLDKSGLPSDRFFAERPEGSVSTLKIQRTQQEDSAVYLCASSLVGTENEQFFGPGTRLTVL.

V gene TRBV9 combines with J gene TRBJ1-3, with 10 nucleotides matching TRBD1. CDR1 SGDLS and CDR2 YYNGEE come from the germline V gene. The CDR3 spans 16 residues. J gave up 2 bases and V 1 base, and 3 bases lay outside the gene matches. The CDR3 reads CASSVSGTGAGNTIYF. For the CDR3, the DNA is TGTGCCAGCAGCGTATCCGGGACAGGGGCTGGAAACACCATATATTTT.

This chain joins TRBV4-3 and TRBJ2-3, with 7 bases that match TRBD2. The CDR3 is made up of 19 amino acids. Germline CDR1 LGHNA, CDR2 YSLEER. Trimming removed 0 bases from V and 0 bases from J; junction bases left unmatched: 12. CDR3 nucleotides: TGCGCCAGCAGCCAAGAGGTCCAGCGGGGCCTCTCTAGCACAGATACGCAGTATTTT. Translating gives CASSQEVQRGLSSTDTQYF.

This clonotype appeared a few times. The genes are TRBV25-1 and TRBJ1-3; D may be TRBD1 (5 bases). Germline loops: CDR1 MGHDK, CDR2 SYGVNS. This CDR3 comprises 15 residues. Trimming removed 3 bases at V and 0 bases at J, with 9 bases between. The CDR3, as DNA: TGTGCCAGCAGTGATACAGGAAGCTCTGGAAACACCATATATTTT. It translates to CASSDTGSSGNTIYF. Filled out from reference TRBV25-1 and TRBJ1-3, the complete variable domain reads EADIYQTPRYLVIGTGKKITLECSQTMGHDKMYWYQQDPGMELHLIHYSYGVNSTEKGDLSSESTVSRIRTEHFPLTLESARPSHTSQYLCASSDTGSSGNTIYFGEGSWLTVV.

J is TRBJ2-1 and V is TRBV5-1, with 9 bases aligning to TRBD2. With 0 bases clipped from V and 4 bases from J, the junction kept 8 bases outside the gene matches. This CDR3 comprises 17 residues. The germline V gene has CDR1 SGHRS and CDR2 YFSETQ. Here the CDR3 DNA reads TGCGCCAGCAGCTTGGGGGCCGGGACTAGCAGTTACAATGAGCAGTTCTTC. Residues: CASSLGAGTSSYNEQFF.

This sequence joins TRBV7-9 and TRBJ2-5; D remains unclear. With 3 bases removed from V and 4 bases from J, the gap between germline ends came to 15 bases. The germline V gene has CDR1 SEHNR and CDR2 FQNEAQ (reference sequence). CDR3 size: 15 residues. The CDR3 region has the DNA TGTGCCAGCAGCTTTTCCCTTTTCGTGCCAGAGACCCAGTACTTC. Encoded protein: CASSFSLFVPETQYF. Together with reference TRBV7-9 and TRBJ2-5, the CDR3 gives the full variable domain: DTGVSQNPRHKITKRGQNVTFRCDPISEHNRLYWYRQTLGQGPEFLTYFQNEAQLEKSRLLSDRFSAERPKGSFSTLEIQRTEQGDSAMYLCASSFSLFVPETQYFGPGTRLLVL.

On this clonotype: This may arise from a read error, as a much more abundant clone is one base away. The chain recombines TRBV29-1 with TRBJ2-1; D perhaps matches TRBD2 (7 bases). This CDR3 spans 13 amino acids. With 0 bases removed from V and 13 bases from J, the gap between germline ends came to 16 bases. CDR1 and CDR2 from the germline V gene are SQVTM and ANQGSEA. As DNA, the CDR3 is TGCAGCGTTGAAGATGGGAGGGGGGAGACCCAGTTCTTC. Its translation is CSVEDGRGETQFF.

The chain has TRBV7-3 and TRBJ1-2; possibly TRBD1 for D (5 bases). The CDR3 runs to 14 residues. Trimming stripped 4 bases from V and 6 bases from J, with 15 bases between. In germline, CDR1 is SGHTA, CDR2 FQGTGA. CDR3 in DNA: TGTGCCAGCAGCTCCAGCAGCAGGGAGGATGGCTACACCTTC. This gives the protein CASSSSSREDGYTF.

The sample holds a few counts of this clonotype. This chain links TRBV20-1 with TRBJ2-1; 10 nucleotides match TRBD2. The CDR3 is 17 amino acids. V lost 0 bases and J lost 4; bases outside the gene matches: 9. Germline-derived CDR1 and CDR2 are DFQATT and SNEGSKA (reference sequence). The CDR3 spells CSARDPGLAGVYNEQFF. DNA for the CDR3: TGCAGTGCTAGAGATCCAGGGCTAGCGGGGGTGTACAATGAGCAGTTCTTC.

In this sample, this clonotype turned up once. The chain recombines TRBV20-1 with TRBJ1-4, with D hard to call. The CDR3 contains 11 residues. Looked up from germline, CDR1 is DFQATT and CDR2 is SNEGSKA (reference sequence). Trimming stripped 5 bases from V and 9 bases from J, with 10 bases between. CDR3 sequence reads: CSAPDPKKLFF. CDR3 sequence (DNA): TGCAGTGCTCCTGATCCGAAAAAACTGTTTTTT.

This clonotype has a handful of counts. The chain carries TRBV20-1 and TRBJ1-1; D possibly corresponds to TRBD1 (6 bases). Trimming removed 6 bases from V and 5 bases from J, with 19 bases in between. CDR1 DFQATT and CDR2 SNEGSKA come from the germline V gene (reference sequence). This CDR3 has 14 residues. The CDR3 sequence: CSALKGGKGTEAFF. The CDR3 nucleotides read TGCAGTGCACTTAAAGGGGGGAAGGGGACTGAAGCTTTCTTT.

Worth noting for this clonotype: Possible read error: a much larger clone is one base away. The V call is TRBV10-3, the J call TRBJ2-3; a weak D match, TRBD2 (5 bases). V lost 3 bases, J lost 7 bases, and 14 bases lay in between. The CDR3 covers 14 residues. Germline V gene sequence: CDR1 ENHRY, CDR2 SYGVKD. CDR3 nucleotide sequence: TGTGCCATCAGTGAAAGTGCGGGCTCAAATACGCAGTATTTT. Translated: CAISESAGSNTQYF.